This T cell receptor beta chain was captured in a study of cytomegalovirus exposure and HLA in healthy donors. The CDR3 consists of 18 residues. J was trimmed by 8 bases and V by 5 bases; bases with no gene match: 17. The germline V gene has CDR1 SGHNT and CDR2 YENEEA. PCR used 60 Vbeta primers and 13 Jbeta primers. Here immunoSEQ multiplex PCR was the method, and the copy in TCRdb shows in-frame clones only, minus some. Its table records 75,000 to 80,000 clones. Material for sequencing was PBMCs. This sequence joins TRBV11-3 and TRBJ2-1; 11 nucleotides align to TRBD2. This TCR derives from a man younger than 30 in good health and CMV-seropositive. CDR3 protein: CASSQGQGFGLAGDEQFF. DNA of the CDR3: TGTGCCAGCAGCCAAGGACAGGGGTTCGGACTAGCGGGCGATGAGCAGTTCTTC.